The 8 T cell receptor beta chains listed next were all sequenced from one sample in a study of PD-1 blockade in classical Hodgkin lymphoma. Specified time point: cycle 4 day 1 (C4D1), after more than five weeks of nivolumab. There was relapse after autologous stem cell transplantation in every patient, and there was variation in brentuximab vedotin exposure. TCRdb's table, derived via immunoSEQ multiplex PCR, lists solely in-frame clones and lacks some. The table records 50,000 to 65,000 clones, roughly 85% of them present only once. Sequencing used peripheral blood mononuclear cells (PBMCs), obtained before the fourth cycle of nivolumab. Receptor source: a human donor with classical Hodgkin lymphoma.

This sequence joins TRBV7-8 and TRBJ1-5; 7 nucleotides align to TRBD1. The V gene end was trimmed by 5 bases and the J gene end by 4 bases; junction bases not matched to a gene: 2. The germline V gene has CDR1 SGHVS and CDR2 FQNEAQ. CDR3 length equals 13 residues. The CDR3 loop reads CASSQTGNQPQHF. CDR3 sequence (DNA): TGTGCCAGCAGCCAGACAGGGAATCAGCCCCAGCATTTT.

The genes are TRBV6-4 and TRBJ1-1; D is ambiguous. V dropped 2 bases and J dropped 4 bases, with 14 bases sitting between them. Germline lookup yields CDR1 MRHNA and CDR2 SNTAGT. The CDR3 runs 15 residues. CDR3 protein: CASSDGSQAGTEAFF. As DNA, the CDR3 is TGTGCCAGCAGTGACGGTTCCCAGGCGGGCACTGAAGCTTTCTTT.

The gene calls are TRBV14 and TRBJ1-6; the D is unclear. CDR1 and CDR2 from the germline V gene are SGHDN and FVKESK. The CDR3 sequence is 12 residues long. Trimming pared 0 bases from V and 13 bases from J, leaving 7 bases between. Here the CDR3 reads CASSQDISPLHF. The CDR3 DNA reads TGTGCCAGCAGCCAAGACATTTCCCCCCTCCACTTT.

The V gene is TRBV6-6, the J gene TRBJ2-5; 7 bases agree with TRBD1. Germline assignment: CDR1 MNHNY and CDR2 SVGAGI (reference sequence). J was trimmed by 3 bases and V by 4 bases; bases with no gene match: 8. This CDR3 has 15 residues. CDR3 sequence: CASSLPRQGKETQYF. The CDR3 DNA sequence: TGTGCCAGCAGTTTGCCGAGACAGGGTAAAGAGACCCAGTACTTC.

The table lists this clone with a few counts. The CDR3 nucleotides read TGTGCCAGCTCACCCGGGATCTCTGGAAACACCATATATTTT. This sequence encodes CASSPGISGNTIYF. The rearrangement joins TRBV18 to TRBJ1-3; D is uncertain. The germline V gene has CDR1 KGHSH and CDR2 LQKENI. The CDR3 totals 14 residues. The V and J ends lost 3 bases and 0 bases respectively, with 6 bases between them.

The count of this clone is one. The rearrangement uses TRBV7-2 and TRBJ1-1; D unresolved. Germline CDR1 is SGHTA and CDR2 is FQGNSA. This CDR3 has 13 amino acids. Deletions cut 1 base from V and 4 bases from J, with 7 bases between. CDR3 DNA: TGTGCCAGCAGCTTAGGGACGGGCACTGAAGCTTTCTTT. This gives the protein CASSLGTGTEAFF. Filled out from reference TRBV7-2 and TRBJ1-1, the complete variable domain reads GAGVSQSPSNKVTEKGKDVELRCDPISGHTALYWYRQSLGQGLEFLIYFQGNSAPDKSGLPSDRFSAERTGGSVSTLTIQRTQQEDSAVYLCASSLGTGTEAFFGQGTRLTVV.

The chain joins TRBV30 to TRBJ1-1; 10 positions agree with TRBD1. V lost 5 bases and J lost 4; bases outside the gene matches: 4. Germline V CDR1 and CDR2: GTSNPN, SVGIG (reference sequence). The CDR3 totals 13 residues. CDR3 residues: CAWGTGVFTEAFF. The CDR3 coding sequence is TGTGCCTGGGGGACAGGGGTGTTCACTGAAGCTTTCTTT.

V usage is TRBV9 and J usage is TRBJ2-3; D unresolved. The CDR3 loop spans 11 amino acids. V was trimmed by 3 bases and J by 4 bases, leaving 3 bases between them. Germline V gene data show CDR1 as SGDLS and CDR2 as YYNGEE. The CDR3 region is CASSASDTQYF. CDR3 bases: TGTGCCAGCAGCGCCTCAGATACGCAGTATTTT.